This TCR beta chain was captured by sequencing in a study of radiation and T cells in renal cell carcinoma. Study overall: Nephrectomy followed 15 Gy stereotactic body radiation by 4 weeks.

This clone came up once. Antigen unknown. Profiled with immunoSEQ multiplex PCR; TCRdb holds only in-frame clones, not every one. The sample holds more than 150,000 clones, around 90% seen once. General study findings and limits: Top tumor clonotypes rose in blood 2 weeks post-radiation, then contracted. Baseline intratumoral clonotype presence is unknown without pretreatment biopsies.

V gave up 3 bases and J gave up 5 bases, with 7 bases separating them. The CDR3 contains 12 residues. The germline V gene encodes CDR1 SGHVS and CDR2 FNYEAQ. Time point defined: blood 2 weeks post-SBRT. The treatment is: 15 Gy SBRT to primary tumor, nephrectomy 4 weeks later. Serial blood draws occurred at baseline and 2 and 4 weeks post-SBRT. This sample comprised blood, obtained from a patient whose treatment included radiotherapy and nephrectomy. The TCR sequence derives from a woman in her forties or fifties with renal cell carcinoma. The gene calls are TRBV7-6 and TRBJ2-5, with D unresolved. The CDR3 DNA reads TGTGCCAGCAGCTTTTTGGGGGAGACCCAGTACTTC. Translating gives CASSFLGETQYF.